Sequencing of this T cell receptor beta chain was carried out in a study of response to subunit inactivated influenza vaccine. The CDR3 extends over 15 amino acids. Trimming took 0 bases from V and 8 from J, leaving 17 bases between them. Germline loops: CDR1 SGHRS, CDR2 YFSETQ. TCRdb reanalysed the RT-PCR reads using MiXCR and keeps one entry per CDR3 protein. This repertoire shows hundreds of thousands of distinct CDR3 sequences, 11% to 15% found once; its top ten account for roughly 7.2%. This clonotype was picked up many times. V usage is TRBV5-1 and J usage is TRBJ1-2; TRBD1 is a possible D gene (6 bases). Specimen: PBMCs from blood, collected 14 to 15 days before vaccination. The receptor was derived from a middle-aged man who received an inactivated influenza vaccine. Here the CDR3 DNA reads TGCGCCAGCAGCTTGGATCCGGGGGCCACTCCCGGCTACACCTTC. The encoded protein is CASSLDPGATPGYTF.